This TCR beta chain came from a study of blood T cell repertoires in COVID-19. The ends lost 4 bases at V and 5 bases at J; junction bases unmatched: 3. In germline, CDR1 is SGHRS, CDR2 YFSETQ. The CDR3 spans 14 residues. The repertoire was sequenced with immunoSEQ multiplex PCR; TCRdb's copy has only in-frame clones and lacks some. This sample has around 290,000 clones, with more than 70% found just once. This sequence was found in a woman aged 55-69 years in a cohort exposed to, infected with or recovered from COVID-19 (not recorded which). The sequencing input was PBMCs or T cells enriched from blood (not recorded which). The chain links TRBV5-1 to TRBJ2-2, with 9 bases that match TRBD1. DNA for the CDR3: TGCGCCAGCAGCATGGGGACAGGGACCGGGGAGCTGTTTTTT. Its translation is CASSMGTGTGELFF.